These 2 T cell receptor beta chains were all obtained from the same sample, sequenced in a study of T cells in Graves' hyperthyroidism and ophthalmopathy. The source material, RNA transcripts, was used to amplify TCR beta CDR3 regions. RT-PCR in the first round (using the HTBI primer set) targeted the TCR CDR3. One entry per CDR3 protein, called by TCRdb with MiXCR from the multiplex PCR reads. The table lists 450,000 to 700,000 distinct CDR3 sequences, under 60% of them singletons, with around 8% in the top ten. The source material was peripheral blood or thyroid tissue (not recorded which). All receptors come from a young woman with Graves' hyperthyroidism.

The rearrangement joins TRBV20-1 to TRBJ2-5; tentatively, D is TRBD2 (5 bases). The CDR3 covers 11 residues. CDR1 DFQATT and CDR2 SNEGSKA come from the germline V gene (reference sequence). The CDR3 DNA reads TGCAGCGCCAGTAGCGCGGAGACCCAGTACTTC. Protein product: CSASSAETQYF.

This clonotype was seen more than once but under ten times. CDR3 in amino acids: CASSQVVSTGNTIYF. CDR3 sequence (DNA): TGCGCCAGCAGCCAAGTGGTTTCTACTGGAAACACCATATATTTT. The chain uses TRBV4-1 and TRBJ1-3; no clear D gene. CDR3 length equals 15 residues. The germline V gene encodes CDR1 MGHRA and CDR2 YSYEKL. V was trimmed by 1 base and J by 2 bases, leaving 9 bases between them.